These 28 T cell receptor beta chains were all obtained from the same sample, sequenced in a study of blood T cell repertoires in COVID-19. Generated by immunoSEQ multiplex PCR, the TCRdb table keeps only in-frame clones and is missing some. Of about 200,000 clones listed, about nine tenths were seen once; the top ten hold 0.95% to 1.5%. Sequenced input: PBMCs or T cells enriched from blood (not recorded which). Every receptor here comes from a man aged 25 to 40 who had recovered from COVID-19.

The V gene is TRBV29-1, the J gene TRBJ2-1; tentatively, D is TRBD1 (7 bases). CDR1 is SQVTM and CDR2 is ANQGSEA in the germline V gene. Trimming took 6 bases from V and 0 from J, leaving 12 bases between them. This CDR3 spans 14 amino acids. In DNA, the CDR3 is TGCAGCGTAGATCAGGGGGGCTCCTACAATGAGCAGTTCTTC. Protein product: CSVDQGGSYNEQFF.

CDR3 DNA: TGTGCCAGCAACGGAGAACCGGGACTAGCGGGAGAGAACACCGGGGAGCTGTTTTTT. Amino acids: CASNGEPGLAGENTGELFF. The chain joins TRBV9 to TRBJ2-2; 14 nucleotides match TRBD2. Germline-derived CDR1 and CDR2 are SGDLS and YYNGEE. This CDR3 has 19 residues. Germline trimming cut 6 bases from V and 1 base from J; bases unmatched to any gene: 11.

The rearrangement uses TRBV4-1 and TRBJ1-2, with 9 bases aligning to TRBD1. Germline loops: CDR1 MGHRA, CDR2 YSYEKL. The V gene end was trimmed by 2 bases and the J gene end by 6 bases; junction bases not matched to a gene: 7. This CDR3 has 15 amino acids. For the CDR3, the DNA is TGCGCCAGCAGCCAACCGACAGGGGGAGTACATGGCTACACCTTC. This sequence encodes CASSQPTGGVHGYTF.

The J gene is TRBJ1-4, the V gene TRBV9, with 8 bases that match TRBD1. The trim removed 0 bases at V and 4 bases at J, leaving 5 bases unmatched. CDR1 SGDLS and CDR2 YYNGEE come from the germline V gene. The CDR3 consists of 16 residues. The CDR3 is CASSVGTGKGNEKLFF. The CDR3 nucleotides are TGTGCCAGCAGCGTAGGGACAGGGAAGGGTAATGAAAAACTGTTTTTT.

This clone was observed a handful of times. The chain is built from TRBV28 and TRBJ1-3; tentatively, D is TRBD1 (6 bases). Trimming took off 6 bases at V and 2 bases at J, with 14 bases between the two ends. The germline gives CDR1 MDHEN, CDR2 SYDVKM. CDR3 length equals 15 residues. The CDR3 region is CASSLGQSPGNTIYF. The CDR3 nucleotides read TGTGCCAGCAGCCTCGGACAGAGTCCTGGAAACACCATATATTTT.

The chain has TRBV10-3 and TRBJ2-1; 11 positions agree with TRBD2. Per the germline V gene, CDR1 is ENHRY and CDR2 is SYGVKD. The CDR3 has 20 amino acids. With V trimmed by 6 bases and J by 4 bases, 20 bases remained unmatched. CDR3 nucleotide sequence: TGTGCCATCAGCTCAACCGGGACTAGCGGCAGAGGGGATACTTACAATGAGCAGTTCTTC. It specifies CAISSTGTSGRGDTYNEQFF.

V is TRBV30 and J is TRBJ1-4, with D possibly matching TRBD1 (6 bases). Germline V CDR1 and CDR2: GTSNPN, SVGIG (reference sequence). Trimming pared 0 bases from V and 5 bases from J, leaving 10 bases between. This CDR3 contains 14 residues. Written as DNA, the CDR3 is TGTGCCTGGAGTGTCGACAGGCGCAATGAAAAACTGTTTTTT. Translation: CAWSVDRRNEKLFF.

The genes are TRBV30 and TRBJ2-2; the match to TRBD2 covers 7 bases. From germline, CDR1 is GTSNPN and CDR2 SVGIG (reference sequence). The CDR3 loop spans 15 amino acids. Losses at the gene ends were 3 bases for V and 2 bases for J; bases not matched to a gene: 6. CDR3 residues: CAWRRASGNTGELFF. Written as DNA, the CDR3 is TGTGCCTGGAGAAGGGCTAGCGGAAACACCGGGGAGCTGTTTTTT.

This chain uses TRBV6-5 with TRBJ1-2, with TRBD1 identical over 9 bases. This CDR3 spans 15 amino acids. Germline lookup yields CDR1 MNHEY and CDR2 SVGAGI. The junction had 7 bases not matched to a gene; V was cut back by 0 bases and J by 8 bases. CDR3 region: CASSYSWTGVDGYTF. The CDR3 DNA reads as TGTGCCAGCAGTTACTCGTGGACAGGGGTTGACGGCTACACCTTC.

V and J are TRBV4-3 and TRBJ2-7, with 9 positions matching TRBD2. The CDR3 covers 13 residues. Germline lookup yields CDR1 LGHNA and CDR2 YSLEER. J gave up 5 bases and V 4 bases, and 3 bases lay outside the gene matches. CDR3 loop: CASSRLAGHEQYF. The CDR3 DNA reads TGCGCCAGCAGCCGCCTAGCGGGACACGAGCAGTACTTC.

The V gene is TRBV9, the J gene TRBJ2-1, with D maybe TRBD1 (6 bases). Trimming cost V 7 bases and J 0 bases, with 20 bases left between them. The germline gives CDR1 SGDLS, CDR2 YYNGEE. This CDR3 region has 17 residues. The DNA of the CDR3 is TGTGCCAGCGCCCTCACCAGACAGGCCAGCTCCTACAATGAGCAGTTCTTC. Protein product: CASALTRQASSYNEQFF.

The chain joins TRBV11-2 to TRBJ2-5; D may be TRBD2 (7 bases). V was pared by 2 bases and J by 1 base, with 11 bases between. Per the germline V gene, CDR1 is SGHAT and CDR2 is FQNNGV. This CDR3 spans 15 amino acids. CDR3 region: CASSLRGGPQETQYF. CDR3 in DNA: TGTGCCAGCAGCTTAAGGGGGGGACCCCAAGAGACCCAGTACTTC.

The V and J genes are TRBV5-6 and TRBJ2-5, with D possibly TRBD2 on 6 matching bases. Per germline, CDR1 SGHDT and CDR2 YYEEEE. This CDR3 has 14 amino acids. V was shortened by 4 bases and J by 5 bases, with 15 bases between the two germline ends. The CDR3 spells CASSGRDGPETQYF. The CDR3 bases are TGTGCCAGCAGCGGGCGGGACGGCCCGGAGACCCAGTACTTC.

This sequence joins TRBV5-8 and TRBJ1-5, with unresolved D. This CDR3 spans 17 amino acids. CDR1 is SGHTS and CDR2 is YDEGEE in the germline V gene. V was shortened by 0 bases and J by 0 bases, with 13 bases between the two germline ends. CDR3 residues: CASSLAVRLYSNQPQHF. The CDR3 nucleotides are TGTGCCAGCAGCTTGGCGGTTCGACTCTATAGCAATCAGCCCCAGCATTTT.

The V gene is TRBV4-3, the J gene TRBJ2-7; weak D call: TRBD2 (6 bases). This CDR3 is built from 14 residues. The V end was cut by 4 bases, the J end by 5 bases, with 15 bases between. The germline V gene has CDR1 LGHNA and CDR2 YSLEER. The CDR3, as DNA: TGCGCCAGCAGCCCCAACGGAGGGGACCACGAGCAGTACTTC. Translated: CASSPNGGDHEQYF.

The chain uses TRBV5-1 and TRBJ2-2, with 7 bases that match TRBD1. Germline-derived CDR1 and CDR2 are SGHRS and YFSETQ. The CDR3 is made up of 17 amino acids. The V and J ends lost 6 bases and 2 bases, in that order; junction bases with no gene match: 13. DNA for the CDR3: TGCGCCAGCACCCCCCCCAGGACAGGCGATAACACCGGGGAGCTGTTTTTT. Translation gives CASTPPRTGDNTGELFF. Together with reference TRBV5-1 and TRBJ2-2, the CDR3 gives the full variable domain: KAGVTQTPRYLIKTRGQQVTLSCSPISGHRSVSWYQQTPGQGLQFLFEYFSETQRNKGNFPGRFSGRQFSNSRSEMNVSTLELGDSALYLCASTPPRTGDNTGELFFGEGSRLTVL.

J is TRBJ2-5 and V is TRBV7-2; TRBD1 matches 9 bases. This CDR3 region has 15 residues. Unmatched junction bases numbered 7, after V lost 6 bases and J lost 2 bases. Per germline, CDR1 SGHTA and CDR2 FQGNSA. Written as DNA, the CDR3 is TGTGCCAGCAGTCCTACGGGGACAGGGCAAGAGACCCAGTACTTC. It translates to CASSPTGTGQETQYF.

This chain links TRBV5-4 with TRBJ2-7, with TRBD2 identical over 10 bases. CDR3 length: 15 amino acids. Germline V CDR1 and CDR2: SGHNT, YYREEE (reference sequence). The ends lost 5 bases at V and 2 bases at J; junction bases unmatched: 7. In DNA form, the CDR3 reads TGTGCCAGCAGACTCGGACTAGCGGCTACCTACGAGCAGTACTTC. This codes for CASRLGLAATYEQYF. Filled out from reference TRBV5-4 and TRBJ2-7, the complete variable domain reads ETGVTQSPTHLIKTRGQQVTLRCSSQSGHNTVSWYQQALGQGPQFIFQYYREEENGRGNFPPRFSGLQFPNYSSELNVNALELDDSALYLCASRLGLAATYEQYFGPGTRLTVT.

This clone occurred once. This sequence joins TRBV9 and TRBJ2-7; TRBD2 is a possible D gene (6 bases). V was trimmed by 2 bases and J by 6 bases, leaving 12 bases between them. Germline V CDR1 and CDR2: SGDLS, YYNGEE. The CDR3 is 13 residues long. In nucleotides, the CDR3 is TGTGCCAGCAGCGTCGGGGGAGTAGCCGAGCAGTACTTC. It codes for CASSVGGVAEQYF.

The chain couples TRBV30 to TRBJ1-5; the D gene is possibly TRBD1 (5 bases). This CDR3 is 13 amino acids long. Trimming took 5 bases from V and 2 from J, leaving 10 bases between them. CDR1 is GTSNPN, CDR2 SVGIG, per germline (reference sequence). The DNA for the CDR3 is TGTGCCTGGTGCGGGGGAGGCAATCAGCCCCAGCATTTT. Translation gives CAWCGGGNQPQHF.

The gene calls are TRBV10-3 and TRBJ2-1, with 7 bases identical to TRBD1. Germline V gives CDR1 ENHRY, CDR2 SYGVKD. This CDR3 is 17 amino acids long. The V gene end was trimmed by 6 bases and the J gene end by 4 bases; junction bases not matched to a gene: 15. The CDR3 nucleotides read TGTGCCATCAGACCGAGTAAGTTGAGGGGGCTTTACAATGAGCAGTTCTTC. As protein: CAIRPSKLRGLYNEQFF.

The rearrangement uses TRBV10-1 and TRBJ2-1; D is unclear. Trimming took off 4 bases at V and 5 bases at J, with 9 bases between the two ends. Germline assignment: CDR1 WNHNN and CDR2 SYGVQD (reference sequence). The CDR3 is made up of 13 amino acids. CDR3 bases: TGCGCCAGCAGTGTTCTCCGGGACAATGAGCAGTTCTTC. It yields the protein CASSVLRDNEQFF.

V is TRBV7-2 and J is TRBJ2-1; 7 nucleotides align to TRBD2. Per the germline V gene, CDR1 is SGHTA and CDR2 is FQGNSA. The trim removed 4 bases at V and 3 bases at J, leaving 9 bases unmatched. The length of the CDR3 is 16 residues. DNA of the CDR3: TGTGCCAGCAGCTCCCAGGGCGGCGGGGGCTACAATGAGCAGTTCTTC. It codes for CASSSQGGGGYNEQFF. Supplemented by reference TRBV7-2 and TRBJ2-1, the full variable domain reads GAGVSQSPSNKVTEKGKDVELRCDPISGHTALYWYRQSLGQGLEFLIYFQGNSAPDKSGLPSDRFSAERTGGSVSTLTIQRTQQEDSAVYLCASSSQGGGGYNEQFFGPGTRLTVL.

The chain is built from TRBV24-1 and TRBJ1-5; 9 bases are a match to TRBD1. CDR1 and CDR2 (germline): KGHDR, SFDVKD. CDR3 length equals 17 residues. The trim removed 9 bases at V and 1 base at J, leaving 12 bases unmatched. The CDR3 DNA reads TGTGCCACCTTGACAGAGGGACAGGGTGGGAGCAATCAGCCCCAGCATTTT. It encodes CATLTEGQGGSNQPQHF.

CDR3 region: CASSYLTGWGEQYF. The CDR3 region has the DNA TGTGCCAGCAGTTATCTTACAGGGTGGGGCGAGCAGTACTTC. The chain has TRBV6-6 and TRBJ2-7; tentative D call: TRBD1 (6 bases). The V gene's germline CDR1 is MNHNY and CDR2 SVGAGI (reference sequence). The CDR3 runs to 14 residues. Trimming shortened V by 3 bases and J by 6 bases, and 15 bases separated the two germline ends.

V gene TRBV5-6 combines with J gene TRBJ2-7; 8 bases are a match to TRBD1. V shed 4 bases, J shed 2 bases, and the junction held 2 bases outside the gene matches. Looked up from germline, CDR1 is SGHDT and CDR2 is YYEEEE. The CDR3 contains 13 residues. For the CDR3, the DNA is TGTGCCAGCAGCGAGGGACAGGCCTACGAGCAGTACTTC. Its protein product is CASSEGQAYEQYF.

The chain has TRBV5-1 and TRBJ1-3, with 11 bases fitting TRBD1. The junction had 4 bases not matched to a gene; V was cut back by 5 bases and J by 3 bases. The CDR3 length is 15 residues. Germline CDR1 is SGHRS and CDR2 is YFSETQ. CDR3 amino acids: CASREDRGHGNTIYF. The DNA for the CDR3 is TGCGCCAGCAGAGAGGACAGGGGGCATGGAAACACCATATATTTT.

V is TRBV5-1 and J is TRBJ2-1, with 7 positions matching TRBD2. The CDR3 extends over 15 amino acids. V lost 2 bases and J lost 4; bases outside the gene matches: 6. The germline V gene has CDR1 SGHRS and CDR2 YFSETQ. Written as DNA, the CDR3 is TGCGCCAGCAGCTTACTTCCGGGGGGATACAATGAGCAGTTCTTC. Translating it yields CASSLLPGGYNEQFF.